The entry below gives a single TCR beta chain sequence along with its context. Trimming shortened V by 10 bases and J by 0 bases, and 12 bases separated the two germline ends. The CDR3 contains 13 residues. Germline values: CDR1 MGHDK, CDR2 SYGVNS. Survey-level immunoSEQ sequencing profiled the TCR beta repertoire. This table comes from immunoSEQ multiplex PCR, and its TCRdb copy is limited to in-frame clones, with some not included. The data show approximately 70,000 clones, about 94% seen once. The source is a man aged 35-49 years with rheumatoid arthritis. The V gene is TRBV25-1, the J gene TRBJ1-2; no reliable D call. Material: PBMCs. Here the CDR3 reads CATHATSNYGYTF. CDR3 in DNA: TGTGCCACCCACGCAACATCTAACTATGGCTACACCTTC.